These T cell receptor beta chains were read from a single sample in a study of blood T cell repertoires in COVID-19. Measured with immunoSEQ multiplex PCR; TCRdb has only the in-frame clones, and not every one. The sample shows 180,000 or so clones, approximately 85% of them seen only once. The sample consisted of PBMCs or T cells enriched from blood (not recorded which). The receptors were sampled from a man in his forties or fifties with acute COVID-19. Both conserved end residues are part of each CDR3. The D gene is left open where the match is weak. Rows give clone size only sometimes, using once, few, many, or a class for an expanded clone.

D gene: NA
clone size: NA
J gene: TRBJ2-1
V gene: TRBV14
CDR3 DNA: TGTGCCAGCAGCCAAGCCTCCCGGGTTGGGCAGTTCTTC
CDR3 protein: CASSQASRVGQFF

D gene: TRBD2
clone size: NA
J gene: TRBJ2-7
V gene: TRBV7-9
CDR3 DNA: TGTGCCAGCAGCTTTAGCGGGAGCGGCTACGAGCAGTACTTC
CDR3 protein: CASSFSGSGYEQYF

D gene: TRBD1
clone size: NA
J gene: TRBJ2-7
V gene: TRBV6-6
CDR3 DNA: TGTGCCAGCAGGAAAAGACAGGGCCCAGTCGAGCAGTACTTC
CDR3 protein: CASRKRQGPVEQYF

D gene: NA
clone size: few
J gene: TRBJ2-3
V gene: TRBV27
CDR3 DNA: TGTGCCAGCAGTTCCCACAGGGCCGGGATCACAGATACGCAGTATTTT
CDR3 protein: CASSSHRAGITDTQYF

D gene: TRBD2
clone size: NA
J gene: TRBJ2-1
V gene: TRBV9
CDR3 DNA: TGTGCCAGCAGCGTAGGTACTAGCGGGAGGGCTCCCTCCTACAATGAGCAGTTCTTC
CDR3 protein: CASSVGTSGRAPSYNEQFF

D gene: NA
clone size: NA
J gene: TRBJ2-2
V gene: TRBV28
CDR3 DNA: TGTGCCAGCAGGGGCACTAGTTATGGGGAGCTGTTTTTT
CDR3 protein: CASRGTSYGELFF

D gene: NA
clone size: NA
J gene: TRBJ2-3
V gene: TRBV5-1
CDR3 DNA: TGCGCCAGCTCCCTCACAGATACGCAGTATTTT
CDR3 protein: CASSLTDTQYF

D gene: NA
clone size: NA
J gene: TRBJ1-2
V gene: TRBV23-1
CDR3 DNA: TGCGCCAGCAGTCAAGTACCCTACGGCTACACCTTC
CDR3 protein: CASSQVPYGYTF

D gene: NA
clone size: few
J gene: TRBJ2-1
V gene: TRBV30
CDR3 DNA: TGTGCCCTCACCGGTGGGAGACTCAATAAAAGGAATGAGCAGTTCTTC
CDR3 protein: CALTGGRLNKRNEQFF

D gene: NA
clone size: NA
J gene: TRBJ1-1
V gene: TRBV27
CDR3 DNA: TGTGCCAGCAGTTTCGGCGGTGGGACTGAAGCTTTCTTT
CDR3 protein: CASSFGGGTEAFF

D gene: NA
clone size: NA
J gene: TRBJ2-5
V gene: TRBV19
CDR3 DNA: TGTGCCAGTAGTATATTATCTCCGACAGTCGCTAGGGAGACCCAGTACTTC
CDR3 protein: CASSILSPTVARETQYF

D gene: TRBD1
clone size: once
J gene: TRBJ2-1
V gene: TRBV25-1
CDR3 DNA: TGTGCCAGCAGTACCCCTTTCGGGACAGGGAACTACAATGAGCAGTTCTTC
CDR3 protein: CASSTPFGTGNYNEQFF

D gene: TRBD2
clone size: NA
J gene: TRBJ2-1
V gene: TRBV6-4
CDR3 DNA: TGTGCCAGCAGTGACGTGGCTAGCGGGAGGGCCTCTCGAAATGAGCAGTTCTTC
CDR3 protein: CASSDVASGRASRNEQFF

D gene: NA
clone size: NA
J gene: TRBJ2-3
V gene: TRBV12-2
CDR3 DNA: TGTGCAAGTCGCTTAGGATATAGCGGGAGAGCGGGAGATACGCAGTATTTT
CDR3 protein: CASRLGYSGRAGDTQYF

D gene: NA
clone size: NA
J gene: TRBJ1-6
V gene: TRBV27
CDR3 DNA: TGTGCCAGCAGTTCCTTAGACAGGAATTCACCCCTCCACTTT
CDR3 protein: CASSSLDRNSPLHF

D gene: NA
clone size: NA
J gene: TRBJ1-5
V gene: TRBV3-1/TRBV3-2
CDR3 DNA: TGTGCCAGCAGCCAAGCCAGGTTTCAGCCCCAGCATTTT
CDR3 protein: CASSQARFQPQHF

D gene: NA
clone size: NA
J gene: TRBJ1-2
V gene: TRBV28
CDR3 DNA: TGTGCCAGCGGGGGCAGAAGCTATGGCTACACCTTC
CDR3 protein: CASGGRSYGYTF

D gene: TRBD1
clone size: NA
J gene: TRBJ2-7
V gene: TRBV3-1/TRBV3-2
CDR3 DNA: TGTGCCAGCAGCCAAGTCGGACAGGGAGGCGAGCAGTACTTC
CDR3 protein: CASSQVGQGGEQYF

D gene: NA
clone size: NA
J gene: TRBJ2-7
V gene: TRBV27
CDR3 DNA: TGTGCCAGCAGTTTATCGGCCACCCTCGAGCAGTACTTC
CDR3 protein: CASSLSATLEQYF

D gene: NA
clone size: NA
J gene: TRBJ1-2
V gene: TRBV9
CDR3 DNA: TGTGCCAGCAGCGTAGCGGAGGGCTACGGTGGCTACACCTTC
CDR3 protein: CASSVAEGYGGYTF

D gene: TRBD2
clone size: NA
J gene: TRBJ2-1
V gene: TRBV2
CDR3 DNA: TGTGCCAGCTGCCCTCGAGTGAATAGCGGGTTTAATGAGCAGTTCTTC
CDR3 protein: CASCPRVNSGFNEQFF

D gene: TRBD2
clone size: NA
J gene: TRBJ2-3
V gene: TRBV7-3
CDR3 DNA: TGTGCCAGCAGCTCAAGAGTGGGGAGCGGGACCCGCACAGATACGCAGTATTTT
CDR3 protein: CASSSRVGSGTRTDTQYF

D gene: TRBD1
clone size: NA
J gene: TRBJ1-1
V gene: TRBV28
CDR3 DNA: TGTGCCACCACCCCCTGGACAGGGGCCGGCGAGCGGTCCCTTGAAGCTTTCTTT
CDR3 protein: CATTPWTGAGERSLEAFF

D gene: TRBD2
clone size: NA
J gene: TRBJ2-1
V gene: TRBV19
CDR3 DNA: TGTGCCAGTAGTACCTGGGGACTAACTCTAGACAATGAGCAGTTCTTC
CDR3 protein: CASSTWGLTLDNEQFF

D gene: NA
clone size: NA
J gene: TRBJ2-1
V gene: TRBV6-5
CDR3 DNA: TGTGCCAGCAGTTACTCGGCGGGCTCCTACAATGAGCAGTTCTTC
CDR3 protein: CASSYSAGSYNEQFF

D gene: TRBD2
clone size: NA
J gene: TRBJ2-7
V gene: TRBV3-1/TRBV3-2
CDR3 DNA: TGTGCCAGCAGCCCCCAGGAGGGTAGCGGGATCCAGTACTTC
CDR3 protein: CASSPQEGSGIQYF

D gene: NA
clone size: NA
J gene: TRBJ1-2
V gene: TRBV4-1
CDR3 DNA: TGCGCCAGCAGCCAATCGGATGGCCCACTACGAGGCTACACCTTC
CDR3 protein: CASSQSDGPLRGYTF

D gene: NA
clone size: NA
J gene: TRBJ2-1
V gene: TRBV3-1/TRBV3-2
CDR3 DNA: TGTGCCAGCAGCCAGTTGGACACCTACAATGAGCAGTTCTTC
CDR3 protein: CASSQLDTYNEQFF

D gene: NA
clone size: once
J gene: TRBJ2-7
V gene: TRBV7-8
CDR3 DNA: TGTGCCAGCAGCGGGGGGAGTCCCTACGAGCAGTACTTC
CDR3 protein: CASSGGSPYEQYF

D gene: NA
clone size: NA
J gene: TRBJ2-2
V gene: TRBV5-1
CDR3 DNA: TGCGCCAGCAGCGCGGGACGAACCGGGGAGCTGTTTTTT
CDR3 protein: CASSAGRTGELFF

D gene: NA
clone size: NA
J gene: TRBJ1-6
V gene: TRBV6-5
CDR3 DNA: TGTGCCAGCAGTAACGGACGGGAGGGAGATTCACCCCTCCACTTT
CDR3 protein: CASSNGREGDSPLHF

D gene: TRBD1
clone size: few
J gene: TRBJ1-4
V gene: TRBV6-5
CDR3 DNA: TGTGCCAGCAGTTACTTCCGGGACAGTGGTCTAGAACTGTTTTTT
CDR3 protein: CASSYFRDSGLELFF

D gene: NA
clone size: NA
J gene: TRBJ2-7
V gene: TRBV27
CDR3 DNA: TGTGCCAGCAGGGGGGCTGGTTACGAGCAGTACTTC
CDR3 protein: CASRGAGYEQYF

D gene: NA
clone size: NA
J gene: TRBJ1-2
V gene: TRBV27
CDR3 DNA: TGTGCCAGCGGACGGACAGCCGGCTACACCTTC
CDR3 protein: CASGRTAGYTF

D gene: TRBD2
clone size: NA
J gene: TRBJ2-5
V gene: TRBV6-2/TRBV6-3
CDR3 DNA: TGTGCCAGCAGCCAACCTTTAGCGGGAGTAGAGACCCAGTACTTC
CDR3 protein: CASSQPLAGVETQYF

D gene: NA
clone size: NA
J gene: TRBJ2-7
V gene: TRBV27
CDR3 DNA: TGTGCCAGCATTGGCACCGTTGACTACGAGCAGTACTTC
CDR3 protein: CASIGTVDYEQYF

D gene: NA
clone size: few
J gene: TRBJ1-1
V gene: TRBV7-9
CDR3 DNA: TGTGCCAGCAGCTACGACGGGACAACTGAAGCTTTCTTT
CDR3 protein: CASSYDGTTEAFF

D gene: NA
clone size: NA
J gene: TRBJ1-3
V gene: TRBV2
CDR3 DNA: TGTCCAAAGGAGAGGAGGAGAAACACCATATATTTT
CDR3 protein: CPKERRRNTIYF

D gene: TRBD1
clone size: NA
J gene: TRBJ2-7
V gene: TRBV28
CDR3 DNA: TGTGCCAGCACCCTCTCCGGGACAGGGTCCTACGAGCAGTACTTC
CDR3 protein: CASTLSGTGSYEQYF

D gene: NA
clone size: once
J gene: TRBJ2-5
V gene: TRBV5-1
CDR3 DNA: TGCGCCAGCAGCTCACTCAGCGAGGGACACCCTAGGGGAGAGACCCAGTACTTC
CDR3 protein: CASSSLSEGHPRGETQYF

D gene: TRBD1
clone size: NA
J gene: TRBJ2-1
V gene: TRBV14
CDR3 DNA: TGTGCCAGCAGCCGTTGGGACAGGGGCAGGAATGAGCAGTTCTTC
CDR3 protein: CASSRWDRGRNEQFF

D gene: NA
clone size: once
J gene: TRBJ1-1
V gene: TRBV7-9
CDR3 DNA: TGTGCCAGCAGCCCGGGACACACGAACACTGAAGCTTTCTTT
CDR3 protein: CASSPGHTNTEAFF

D gene: TRBD1
clone size: few
J gene: TRBJ2-5
V gene: TRBV5-1
CDR3 DNA: TGCGCCAGCAGCTTGGGGGACAGGGTCCAAGAGACCCAGTACTTC
CDR3 protein: CASSLGDRVQETQYF

D gene: NA
clone size: NA
J gene: TRBJ2-2
V gene: TRBV4-2
CDR3 DNA: TGTGCCAGCAGTAGCGAGGGCGGCCGCGCGAACACCGGGGAGCTGTTTTTT
CDR3 protein: CASSSEGGRANTGELFF

D gene: TRBD2
clone size: NA
J gene: TRBJ2-1
V gene: TRBV2
CDR3 DNA: TGTGCCAGCGTTAGGGAACTAGCGGGAGATAATGAGCAGTTCTTC
CDR3 protein: CASVRELAGDNEQFF

D gene: NA
clone size: NA
J gene: TRBJ2-7
V gene: TRBV28
CDR3 DNA: TGTGCCAGCAGCTCCCATTCGTCCTACTACGAGCAGTACTTC
CDR3 protein: CASSSHSSYYEQYF

D gene: NA
clone size: NA
J gene: TRBJ2-1
V gene: TRBV6-5
CDR3 DNA: TGTGCCAGCAGGCCGCCGGGAACCTACAATGAGCAGTTCTTC
CDR3 protein: CASRPPGTYNEQFF

D gene: TRBD2
clone size: few
J gene: TRBJ2-7
V gene: TRBV3-1/TRBV3-2
CDR3 DNA: TGTGCCAGCAGCCTGGGACTAGGGTCCTACGAGCAGTACTTC
CDR3 protein: CASSLGLGSYEQYF

D gene: TRBD1
clone size: NA
J gene: TRBJ1-5
V gene: TRBV2
CDR3 DNA: TGTGCCAGCAGCCAGGACAGGGTTCAGCCCCAGCATTTT
CDR3 protein: CASSQDRVQPQHF

D gene: NA
clone size: few
J gene: TRBJ2-7
V gene: TRBV20-1
CDR3 DNA: TGCAGTGCTAGGGTCGGGTCCCAGCAGTACTTC
CDR3 protein: CSARVGSQQYF